This T cell receptor beta chain was profiled in a study of T cells in Graves' hyperthyroidism and ophthalmopathy. Amplification of TCR beta CDR3 regions used RNA as the template. RT-PCR in the first round (using the HTBI primer set) targeted the TCR CDR3. TCRdb reprocessed the multiplex PCR reads via MiXCR and lists one record per CDR3 protein. Of fewer than 300,000 distinct CDR3 sequences in the sample, 25% are singletons; the top ten hold approximately 30%. This clonotype was observed at least ten times. The clonotype comes from a man aged 35-49 years with Graves' hyperthyroidism that later progressed to Graves' ophthalmopathy. Sequences were obtained from blood.

The chain's CDR3 is CASSVEWSGIYGYTF. The CDR3 DNA sequence: TGTGCCAGCAGCGTAGAGTGGTCAGGGATCTATGGCTACACCTTC. The chain links TRBV9 to TRBJ1-2, with D possibly matching TRBD1 (5 bases). The CDR3 sequence is 15 residues long. Germline CDR1 reads SGDLS; CDR2 reads YYNGEE. Trimming removed 0 bases from V and 4 bases from J, with 13 bases in between.